Sequencing of this T cell receptor beta chain was carried out in a study of cytomegalovirus exposure and HLA in healthy donors. The V gene's germline CDR1 is ENHRY and CDR2 SYGVKD. Trimming shortened V by 6 bases and J by 1 base, and 16 bases separated the two germline ends. The CDR3 runs 16 residues. A word on this clone: The antigen remains unidentified.

Primers: 60 Vbeta forward and 13 Jbeta reverse. Data came from immunoSEQ multiplex PCR; TCRdb stores just in-frame clones and leaves some out. The data show approximately 180,000 clones, about 73% seen once. Study-level findings and limits: Several top significant clusters appeared, in a later analysis, to be linked to common viral pathogens.

V gene TRBV10-3 combines with J gene TRBJ1-3; possible D gene TRBD1, 6 bases. The sequence came from a woman aged 50 to 60 in good health and CMV-seropositive. Sequenced: PBMCs. CDR3 DNA sequence: TGTGCCATCAGCTTCAGGGGAAAAGCTTCTGGAAACACCATATATTTT. This encodes CAISFRGKASGNTIYF.